This passage covers 27 T cell receptor beta chains from one sample sequenced in a study of cytomegalovirus exposure and HLA in healthy donors. 13 Jbeta primers and 60 Vbeta primers were used for the PCR. Measured with immunoSEQ multiplex PCR; TCRdb has only the in-frame clones, and not every one. The repertoire holds 100,000 or so clones, 81% seen once, with more than 5% in the top ten. Sequences were obtained from PBMCs. These receptors were obtained from a man aged 35 to 55 in good health and CMV-seropositive.

This chain uses TRBV2 with TRBJ2-2, with D perhaps matching TRBD1 (6 bases). Germline V gene lookup returns CDR1 SNHLY and CDR2 FYNNEI. The length of the CDR3 is 16 residues. Trimming removed 5 bases at V and 4 bases at J, with 17 bases between. CDR3 coding DNA: TGTGCCAGCAGTCGAGAACAGGGTGGTGGCACCGGGGAGCTGTTTTTT. Translating gives CASSREQGGGTGELFF.

The J gene is TRBJ1-5, the V gene TRBV19; 9 nucleotides align to TRBD1. The germline CDR1 and CDR2 sequences are LNHDA and SQIVND (reference sequence). The trim removed 5 bases at V and 2 bases at J, leaving 7 bases unmatched. This CDR3 contains 16 residues. This CDR3 is CASSVQGARGNQPQHF. In DNA form, the CDR3 reads TGTGCCAGTAGTGTACAGGGGGCGAGGGGCAATCAGCCCCAGCATTTT.

The V call is TRBV9, the J call TRBJ2-1; D perhaps matches TRBD2 (6 bases). Trimming removed 0 bases from V and 3 bases from J, with 13 bases in between. CDR3 length: 16 amino acids. CDR1 is SGDLS and CDR2 is YYNGEE in the germline V gene. The CDR3 nucleotides are TGTGCCAGCAGCGTAGGGGAAACTAGCTTCTACAATGAGCAGTTCTTC. The encoded protein is CASSVGETSFYNEQFF.

This clone was counted a few times. The gene calls are TRBV28 and TRBJ1-2, with unresolved D. The CDR3 contains 14 residues. Trimming stripped 3 bases from V and 5 bases from J, with 13 bases between. Germline CDR1 is MDHEN and CDR2 is SYDVKM. For the CDR3, the DNA is TGTGCCAGCAGTTTGAGGGAGGTTAGGTATGGCTACACCTTC. This encodes CASSLREVRYGYTF.

This clone occurred once. This chain uses TRBV2 with TRBJ1-5; no clear D gene. The CDR3 has 13 residues. Germline CDR1 is SNHLY and CDR2 is FYNNEI. The V end was cut by 4 bases, the J end by 7 bases, with 11 bases between. CDR3 nucleotide sequence: TGTGCCAGCAGTGTTTTCTTAGTCCAGCCCCAGCATTTT. Amino acid sequence: CASSVFLVQPQHF. Full variable domain (remainder filled in from reference TRBV2 and TRBJ1-5): EPEVTQTPSHQVTQMGQEVILRCVPISNHLYFYWYRQILGQKVEFLVSFYNNEISEKSEIFDDQFSVERPDGSNFTLKIRSTKLEDSAMYFCASSVFLVQPQHFGDGTRLSIL.

V and J are TRBV18 and TRBJ2-5; D ambiguous. The V end was cut by 2 bases, the J end by 3 bases, with 7 bases between. This CDR3 has 13 residues. Germline CDR1 reads KGHSH; CDR2 reads LQKENI. The CDR3 bases are TGTGCCAGCTCACCAATTGAGGAAGAGACCCAGTACTTC. Residues: CASSPIEEETQYF.

This clone has only a few counts. The chain links TRBV19 to TRBJ2-6; perhaps TRBD1 as D (7 bases). The CDR3 contains 16 residues. V lost 7 bases, J lost 0 bases, and 13 bases lay in between. The germline CDR1 and CDR2 sequences are LNHDA and SQIVND (reference sequence). Here the CDR3 reads CASMGGQYSGANVLTF. Written as DNA, the CDR3 is TGTGCCAGTATGGGGGGACAGTACTCTGGGGCCAACGTCCTGACTTTC.

This chain links TRBV29-1 with TRBJ2-1; the D gene is possibly TRBD1 (5 bases). Per the germline V gene, CDR1 is SQVTM and CDR2 is ANQGSEA. This CDR3 spans 13 amino acids. Trimming cost V 4 bases and J 6 bases, with 13 bases left between them. The CDR3 region has the DNA TGCAGCGTTGCCAGGGCGCCGTCCAATGAGCAGTTCTTC. As protein: CSVARAPSNEQFF.

The chain recombines TRBV6-5 with TRBJ1-2, with 10 bases matching TRBD1. CDR1 is MNHEY and CDR2 is SVGAGI in the germline V gene. The CDR3 covers 14 residues. J gave up 4 bases and V 5 bases, and 4 bases lay outside the gene matches. Here the CDR3 reads CASSRTGGAYGYTF. CDR3 DNA sequence: TGTGCCAGCAGTAGGACAGGGGGAGCCTATGGCTACACCTTC.

This clone has a single count. The chain uses TRBV12-5 and TRBJ2-2; TRBD1 aligns across 7 bases. The CDR3 loop spans 15 amino acids. Germline V gene data show CDR1 as LGHNT and CDR2 as FRNRAP. V lost 3 bases and J lost 7; bases outside the gene matches: 8. The CDR3 nucleotides read TGTGCTAGTGGTTTAAGGGGGCCAATGGGCGGGGAGCTGTTTTTT. The encoded protein is CASGLRGPMGGELFF.

The J gene is TRBJ1-2, the V gene TRBV2; D uncertain. Trimming left V 2 bases short and J 4 bases short, with 14 bases between. The germline V gene encodes CDR1 SNHLY and CDR2 FYNNEI. The CDR3 is 15 residues long. In DNA, the CDR3 is TGTGCCAGCAGTGAACTCGGGTTCCGGGTCTATGGCTACACCTTC. It yields the protein CASSELGFRVYGYTF.

This chain links TRBV6-4 with TRBJ2-3; tentative D call: TRBD2 (6 bases). In germline, CDR1 is MRHNA, CDR2 SNTAGT. The CDR3 runs to 16 residues. V gave up 7 bases and J gave up 3 bases, with 20 bases separating them. The CDR3 DNA reads TGTGCCAGCAACCGAGCGGGTCTACGAGGGACAGATACGCAGTATTTT. Protein: CASNRAGLRGTDTQYF.

This clone appeared a few times. J is TRBJ1-3 and V is TRBV4-1; 10 bases fit TRBD1. CDR1 and CDR2 from the germline V gene are MGHRA and YSYEKL. Losses at the gene ends were 6 bases for V and 0 bases for J; bases not matched to a gene: 8. The length of the CDR3 is 17 residues. The CDR3 here is CASSSGTGAFSGNTIYF. CDR3 nucleotide sequence: TGCGCCAGCAGTTCCGGGACAGGGGCATTCTCTGGAAACACCATATATTTT.

CDR3 sequence (DNA): TGTGCCACCAGCAGAGATCCGCTCACAGGGGGTCCCCATCAGCCCCAGCATTTT. Translated: CATSRDPLTGGPHQPQHF. The chain links TRBV15 to TRBJ1-5; 8 bases agree with TRBD1. Germline assignment: CDR1 LNHNV and CDR2 YYDKDF (reference sequence). This CDR3 has 18 residues. J was trimmed by 5 bases and V by 0 bases; bases with no gene match: 12.

The chain carries TRBV2 and TRBJ1-2; 9 nucleotides agree with TRBD1. Per germline, CDR1 SNHLY and CDR2 FYNNEI. V trimming: 7 bases; J trimming: 8 bases; junction bases outside the gene matches: 8. CDR3 length: 13 amino acids. CDR3 sequence reads: CASIQTGGWGYTF. CDR3 coding DNA: TGTGCCAGCATTCAAACAGGGGGCTGGGGCTACACCTTC.

This chain links TRBV15 with TRBJ2-1, with a weak D call TRBD2 (6 bases). This CDR3 contains 16 residues. From germline, CDR1 is LNHNV and CDR2 YYDKDF (reference sequence). V was pared by 0 bases and J by 4 bases, with 13 bases between. The CDR3 DNA sequence: TGTGCCACCAGCAGAGATACTCAGCGGGCGTACAATGAGCAGTTCTTC. Translated, it gives CATSRDTQRAYNEQFF. Full variable domain (missing parts from reference TRBV15 and TRBJ2-1): DAMVIQNPRYQVTQFGKPVTLSCSQTLNHNVMYWYQQKSSQAPKLLFHYYDKDFNNEADTPDNFQSRRPNTSFCFLDIRSPGLGDTAMYLCATSRDTQRAYNEQFFGPGTRLTVL.

The chain employs TRBV6-1 and TRBJ2-7; D might be TRBD2 (6 bases). The CDR3 loop spans 14 amino acids. CDR1 is MNHNS and CDR2 is SASEGT in the germline V gene. V gave up 1 base and J gave up 2 bases, with 9 bases separating them. The CDR3 DNA reads TGTGCCAGCAGTGAAGGCGGAGGGACCTACGAGCAGTACTTC. Amino acids: CASSEGGGTYEQYF.

This clone was seen only once. This chain joins TRBV6-5 and TRBJ2-2; possibly TRBD1 for D (5 bases). V lost 6 bases and J 6 bases, leaving 11 bases between the germline ends. CDR3 length equals 13 residues. Germline V CDR1 and CDR2: MNHEY, SVGAGI. In DNA, the CDR3 is TGTGCCAGCAGCAACAGGTTCCCCGGGGAGCTGTTTTTT. This translates into CASSNRFPGELFF.

The V and J genes are TRBV29-1 and TRBJ1-2; a weak D match, TRBD1 (5 bases). The V gene lost 1 base and the J gene lost 2 bases, with 11 bases spanning the gap. Germline V lookup: CDR1 SQVTM, CDR2 ANQGSEA. The CDR3 spans 14 residues. The DNA for the CDR3 is TGCAGCGTTGAAGGGCAGGGCAAGAACTATGGCTACACCTTC. Encoded protein: CSVEGQGKNYGYTF.

This clone was detected only once. The CDR3 loop reads CASTRQGREKLFF. The CDR3 bases are TGTGCCAGCACCAGACAGGGTCGGGAAAAACTGTTTTTT. This rearrangement joins TRBV28 to TRBJ1-4; 7 nucleotides line up with TRBD1. The CDR3 loop spans 13 amino acids. Losses at the gene ends were 7 bases for V and 8 bases for J; bases not matched to a gene: 7. Germline CDR1 and CDR2: MDHEN and SYDVKM.

This clone has a single count. This sequence joins TRBV28 and TRBJ1-4, with TRBD1 matching 9 bases. The germline CDR1 and CDR2 sequences are MDHEN and SYDVKM. CDR3 size: 15 residues. V lost 7 bases, J lost 8 bases, and 11 bases stayed unmatched. The CDR3 region has the DNA TGTGCCAGCACTCTACAGGACAGGGGTGGCGAAAAACTGTTTTTT. It yields the protein CASTLQDRGGEKLFF.

V is TRBV11-1 and J is TRBJ2-1; tentatively, D is TRBD2 (5 bases). The V gene's germline CDR1 is SGHAT and CDR2 FQDESV (reference sequence). V was pared by 5 bases and J by 4 bases, with 15 bases between. The CDR3 loop spans 15 amino acids. DNA of the CDR3: TGTGCCAGCAGCCCGACTCTCTGGACTTACAATGAGCAGTTCTTC. Its protein is CASSPTLWTYNEQFF.

The V call is TRBV10-2, the J call TRBJ1-2, with 7 nucleotides matching TRBD1. The CDR3 has 15 residues. Germline-derived CDR1 and CDR2 are WSHSY and SAAADI. V trimming: 0 bases; J trimming: 1 base; junction bases outside the gene matches: 2. CDR3 bases: TGCGCCAGCAGTGAGTCGGGACAGTTTAACTATGGCTACACCTTC. Translation: CASSESGQFNYGYTF.

The chain employs TRBV5-1 and TRBJ1-2; no firm D call. Trimming stripped 1 base from V and 8 bases from J, with 18 bases between. The CDR3 length is 15 residues. Per germline, CDR1 SGHRS and CDR2 YFSETQ. Here the CDR3 reads CASSLRQSGARGYTF. The CDR3 DNA follows: TGCGCCAGCAGCTTGAGACAAAGCGGCGCCAGGGGCTACACCTTC.

In DNA, the CDR3 is TGCAGCGTTCAGGTCACTCAGCAGTTCTTC. Protein sequence: CSVQVTQQFF. The chain joins TRBV29-1 to TRBJ2-1; D is unresolved. CDR3 length equals 10 residues. Germline V gives CDR1 SQVTM, CDR2 ANQGSEA. Trimming removed 5 bases from V and 11 bases from J, with 10 bases in between.

The CDR3 DNA follows: TGTGCCAGCATTAACCGGGGGTACGAGCAGTACTTC. This codes for CASINRGYEQYF. The chain combines TRBV7-8 with TRBJ2-5; D possibly corresponds to TRBD2 (6 bases). TRBJ2-7 explains the end of the DNA better; the J call may be wrong. CDR3 length equals 12 residues. Germline-derived CDR1 and CDR2 are SGHVS and FQNEAQ.

The V gene is TRBV5-8, the J gene TRBJ2-2; TRBD1 matches 9 bases. V was pared by 4 bases and J by 9 bases, with 4 bases of the junction left unmatched. CDR1 and CDR2 from the germline V gene are SGHTS and YDEGEE. The CDR3 is made up of 13 amino acids. Here the CDR3 reads CASSPGQGWELFF. The DNA for the CDR3 is TGTGCCAGCAGCCCTGGACAGGGGTGGGAGCTGTTTTTT.